The 10 T cell receptor beta chains below all came from one sample that was sequenced in a study of blood T cell repertoires in COVID-19. Only in-frame clones appear in the TCRdb table, and some are missing; sequencing was by immunoSEQ multiplex PCR. The sample has tens of thousands of clones; over 80% are singletons. Sequenced input: peripheral blood. These receptors all come from a man of 80 years or more with active or convalescent COVID-19.

V and J are TRBV27 and TRBJ1-4; TRBD1 agrees at 8 bases. The germline V gene has CDR1 MNHEY and CDR2 SMNVEV (reference sequence). This CDR3 has 14 amino acids. The V and J ends lost 4 bases and 7 bases, in that order; junction bases with no gene match: 5. CDR3 DNA sequence: TGTGCCAGCAGTTCGGGACAGGAGGTTGAAAAACTGTTTTTT. Encoded protein: CASSSGQEVEKLFF.

This clone occurred a few times. V and J are TRBV6-5 and TRBJ1-5, with D unresolved. The CDR3 is 14 residues long. The germline CDR1 and CDR2 sequences are MNHEY and SVGAGI. V was clipped by 6 bases and J by 2 bases, with 11 bases between them. CDR3 in DNA: TGTGCCAGCAGCCCCGACGGAGGCAATCAGCCCCAGCATTTT. This codes for CASSPDGGNQPQHF.

The V and J genes are TRBV28 and TRBJ1-6, with D tentatively TRBD1 (6 bases). V was shortened by 3 bases and J by 7 bases, with 19 bases between the two germline ends. Germline V gene data show CDR1 as MDHEN and CDR2 as SYDVKM. The CDR3 runs to 17 residues. This CDR3 is CASSLRLARGINSPLHF. The DNA of the CDR3 is TGTGCCAGCAGTTTGAGGTTAGCCAGGGGAATAAATTCACCCCTCCACTTT.

The chain couples TRBV30 to TRBJ1-2; no reliable D call. CDR1 and CDR2 from the germline V gene are GTSNPN and SVGIG (reference sequence). With 0 bases removed from V and 11 bases from J, the gap between germline ends came to 10 bases. The CDR3 has 11 residues. The CDR3 region has the DNA TGTGCCTGGAGTGTTAGGCAGGTATACACCTTC. Its protein product is CAWSVRQVYTF.

The genes are TRBV28 and TRBJ2-3; 14 nucleotides align to TRBD2. Germline assignment: CDR1 MDHEN and CDR2 SYDVKM. Trimming at V came to 6 bases and at J to 4 bases, leaving 9 bases not matched to a gene. CDR3 size: 17 residues. CDR3 bases: TGTGCCAGCAGCCCCGAGAGACTAGCGGGAGGGGCAGATACGCAGTATTTT. Amino acid sequence: CASSPERLAGGADTQYF.

The chain has TRBV4-3 and TRBJ2-5; D may be TRBD2 (6 bases). Trimming shortened V by 1 base and J by 2 bases, and 11 bases separated the two germline ends. This CDR3 contains 15 residues. The germline V gene has CDR1 LGHNA and CDR2 YSLEER. For the CDR3, the DNA is TGCGCCAGCAGCCAAGGCAGGAGGGCACAAGAGACCCAGTACTTC. It is translated as CASSQGRRAQETQYF.

The V call is TRBV10-3, the J call TRBJ2-3; 9 bases are shared with TRBD1. Per the germline V gene, CDR1 is ENHRY and CDR2 is SYGVKD. Unmatched junction bases numbered 4, after V lost 3 bases and J lost 6 bases. The CDR3 runs 14 residues. CDR3 residues: CAISETGGQDTQYF. DNA for the CDR3: TGTGCCATCAGTGAAACAGGGGGCCAGGATACGCAGTATTTT.

The V and J genes are TRBV30 and TRBJ2-1, with TRBD2 matching over 9 bases. In germline, CDR1 is GTSNPN, CDR2 SVGIG (reference sequence). Trimming removed 1 base from V and 7 bases from J; junction bases left unmatched: 5. This CDR3 contains 14 residues. CDR3 region: CAWSARLAGNEQFF. Written as DNA, the CDR3 is TGTGCCTGGAGTGCGCGGCTAGCGGGAAATGAGCAGTTCTTC.

The chain recombines TRBV19 with TRBJ2-6; the D gene is possibly TRBD2 (5 bases). The germline V gene has CDR1 LNHDA and CDR2 SQIVND (reference sequence). The V end lost 3 bases, the J end lost 4 bases, and 10 bases lay between the germline ends. CDR3 length equals 15 residues. This chain's CDR3 is CASSIQDSGANVLTF. For the CDR3, the DNA is TGTGCCAGTAGTATTCAGGACTCGGGGGCCAACGTCCTGACTTTC.

The chain has TRBV7-2 and TRBJ1-2, with TRBD1 matching over 8 bases. The CDR3 covers 13 residues. Germline V gives CDR1 SGHTA, CDR2 FQGNSA. V trimming: 5 bases; J trimming: 5 bases; junction bases outside the gene matches: 4. The CDR3 here is CASSQGQGYGYTF. CDR3 nucleotides: TGTGCCAGCAGCCAAGGACAGGGTTATGGCTACACCTTC.